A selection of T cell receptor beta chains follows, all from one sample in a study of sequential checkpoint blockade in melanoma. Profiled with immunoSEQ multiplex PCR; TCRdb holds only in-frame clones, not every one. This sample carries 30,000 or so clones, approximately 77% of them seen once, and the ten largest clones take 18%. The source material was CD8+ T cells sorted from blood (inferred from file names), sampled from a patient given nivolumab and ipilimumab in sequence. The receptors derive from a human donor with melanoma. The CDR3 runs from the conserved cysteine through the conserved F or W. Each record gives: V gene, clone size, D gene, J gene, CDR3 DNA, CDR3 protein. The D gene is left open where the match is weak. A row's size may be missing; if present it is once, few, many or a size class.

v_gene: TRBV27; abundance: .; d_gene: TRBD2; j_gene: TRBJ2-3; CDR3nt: TGTGCCAGCAGTTTGCTAGCGGGAGATACGCAGTATTTT; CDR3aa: CASSLLAGDTQYF
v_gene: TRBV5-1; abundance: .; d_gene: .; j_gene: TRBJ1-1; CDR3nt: TGCGCCAGCAGCTTAGCCAGGGGTGGGACTGAAGCTTTCTTT; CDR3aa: CASSLARGGTEAFF
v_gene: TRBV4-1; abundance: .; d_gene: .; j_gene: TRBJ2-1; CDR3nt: TGCGCCAGCAGCCAAGGCGGCGGTGAGCAGTTCTTC; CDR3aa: CASSQGGGEQFF
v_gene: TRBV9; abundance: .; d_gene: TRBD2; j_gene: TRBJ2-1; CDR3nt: TGTGCCAGCAGCCATCCTTCTGGACTAGCGGCCTACAATGAGCAGTTCTTC; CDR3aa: CASSHPSGLAAYNEQFF
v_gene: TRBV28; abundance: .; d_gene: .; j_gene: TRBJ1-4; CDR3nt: TGTGCCAGCAGTTCAGACAGAGCAACTAATGAAAAACTGTTTTTT; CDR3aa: CASSSDRATNEKLFF
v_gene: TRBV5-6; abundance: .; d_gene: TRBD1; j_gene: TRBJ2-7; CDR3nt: TGTGCCAGCAGCCTGGGACAGGGTTTCTACGAGCAGTACTTC; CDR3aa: CASSLGQGFYEQYF
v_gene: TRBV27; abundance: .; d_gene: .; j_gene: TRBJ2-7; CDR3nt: TGTGCCAGCAGTTCGCTAATCACAGGGTTATACGAGCAGTACTTC; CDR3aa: CASSSLITGLYEQYF
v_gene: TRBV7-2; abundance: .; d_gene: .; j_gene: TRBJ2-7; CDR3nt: TGTGCCAGCAGCTTACTTTACACAGTGCCCTACGAGCAGTACTTC; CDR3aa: CASSLLYTVPYEQYF
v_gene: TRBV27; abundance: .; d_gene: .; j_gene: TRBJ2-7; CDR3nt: TGTGCCAGCAGTCCGACAGTCTACGAACAGTACTTC; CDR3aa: CASSPTVYEQYF
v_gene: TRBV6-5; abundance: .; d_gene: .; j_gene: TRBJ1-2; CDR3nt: TGTGCCAGCAGTTACTCGGGGGCGAGGAAGGGTGGCTACACCTTC; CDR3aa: CASSYSGARKGGYTF
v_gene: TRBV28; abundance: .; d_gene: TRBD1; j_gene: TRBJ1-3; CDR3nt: TGTGCCAGCAGGGACAGGGGTTTGGGAAACACCATATATTTT; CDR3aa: CASRDRGLGNTIYF
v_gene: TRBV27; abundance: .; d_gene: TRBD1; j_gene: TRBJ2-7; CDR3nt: TGTGCCAGCAGTCCTGGGCCGGGACAGGGGACCAAAGAGCAGTACTTC; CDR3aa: CASSPGPGQGTKEQYF
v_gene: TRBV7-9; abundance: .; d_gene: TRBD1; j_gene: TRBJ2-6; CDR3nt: TGTGCCAGCACCCTAAAAGGGGGCAAGGTTGCTGGGGCCAACGTCCTGACTTTC; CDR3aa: CASTLKGGKVAGANVLTF
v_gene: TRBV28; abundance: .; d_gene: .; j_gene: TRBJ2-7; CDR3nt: TGTGCCAGCAGCCCCCGGGACATCTCCTACGAGCAGTACTTC; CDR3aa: CASSPRDISYEQYF
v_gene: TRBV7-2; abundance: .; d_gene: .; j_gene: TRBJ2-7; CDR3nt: TGTGCCAGCAGCTTAGAACCCGACCGAGGGTACGAGCAGTACTTC; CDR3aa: CASSLEPDRGYEQYF
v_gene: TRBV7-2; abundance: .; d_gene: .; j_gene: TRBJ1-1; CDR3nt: TGTGCCAGCTCGGAACCGGGACTGGGCACTGAAGCTTTCTTT; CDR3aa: CASSEPGLGTEAFF
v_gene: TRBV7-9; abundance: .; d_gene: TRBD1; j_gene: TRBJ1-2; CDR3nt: TGTGCCAGCAGCGCCGGGACAGCGATTAACTATGGCTACACCTTC; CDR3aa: CASSAGTAINYGYTF
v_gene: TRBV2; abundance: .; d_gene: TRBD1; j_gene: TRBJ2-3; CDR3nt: TGTGCCAGCAGTGAATGGGACAGCCGAACAGATACGCAGTATTTT; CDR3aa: CASSEWDSRTDTQYF
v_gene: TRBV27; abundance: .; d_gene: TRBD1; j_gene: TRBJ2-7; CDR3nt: TGTGCCAGCAGTTCAAGACAGGGATCGGCCGAGCAGTACTTC; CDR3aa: CASSSRQGSAEQYF
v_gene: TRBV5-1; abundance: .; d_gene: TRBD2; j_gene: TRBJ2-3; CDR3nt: TGCGCCAGCAGCTTGACTAGCGCGCAAAACACAGATACGCAGTATTTT; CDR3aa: CASSLTSAQNTDTQYF
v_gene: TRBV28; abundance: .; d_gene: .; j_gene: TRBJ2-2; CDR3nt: TGTGCCAGCCTCAGGGGCCGCGGGGAGCTGTTTTTT; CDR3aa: CASLRGRGELFF
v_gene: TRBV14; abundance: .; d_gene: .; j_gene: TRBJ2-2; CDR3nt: TGTGCCAGCAGCCAAGCACTTGGGGCGATGAACACCGGGGAGCTGTTTTTT; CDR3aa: CASSQALGAMNTGELFF
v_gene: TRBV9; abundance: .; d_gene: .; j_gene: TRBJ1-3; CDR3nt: TGTGCCAGCAGCGAGTATGGGCCAGAAGGGGTATATTTT; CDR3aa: CASSEYGPEGVYF
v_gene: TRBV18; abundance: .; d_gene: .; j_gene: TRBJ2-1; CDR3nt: TGTGCCAGCTCACCATCACCGCGTATAGGGGCGCCGGTAAGGTTCTTC; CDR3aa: CASSPSPRIGAPVRFF
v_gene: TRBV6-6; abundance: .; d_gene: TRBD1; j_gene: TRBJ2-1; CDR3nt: TGTGCCAGCAGCTTTAGGACAGGGGGCAATGAGCAGTTCTTC; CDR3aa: CASSFRTGGNEQFF
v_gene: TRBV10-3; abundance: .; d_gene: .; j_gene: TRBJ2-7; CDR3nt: TGTGCCACGGATGAAGGTGAGGGCGAGCAGTACTTC; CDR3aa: CATDEGEGEQYF
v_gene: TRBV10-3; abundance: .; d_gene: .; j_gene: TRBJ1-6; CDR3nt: TGTGCCATCAGTGAGCAGACAGCCTCACCCCTCCACTTT; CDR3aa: CAISEQTASPLHF
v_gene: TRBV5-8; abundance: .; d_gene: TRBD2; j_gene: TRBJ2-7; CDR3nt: TGTGCCAGCTCCGGGGGGGACTCTTCCTACGAGCAGTACTTC; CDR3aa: CASSGGDSSYEQYF
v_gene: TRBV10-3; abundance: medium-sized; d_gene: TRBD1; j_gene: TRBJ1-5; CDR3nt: TGTGCCATCAGTGAGTCGGGGACAGGCCGCAATCAGCCCCAGCATTTT; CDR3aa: CAISESGTGRNQPQHF
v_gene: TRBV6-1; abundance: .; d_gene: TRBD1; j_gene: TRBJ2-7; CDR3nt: TGTGCCAGCAGGGAAGGGGACAGTATCTACGAGCAGTACTTC; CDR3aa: CASREGDSIYEQYF
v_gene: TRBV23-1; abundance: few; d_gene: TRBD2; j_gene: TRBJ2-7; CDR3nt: TGCGCCAGCAGCCAAGGACTAGCGGTAAGCTCCTACGAGCAGTACTTC; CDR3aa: CASSQGLAVSSYEQYF
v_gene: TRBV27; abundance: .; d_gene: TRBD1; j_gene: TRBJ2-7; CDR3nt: TGTGCCAGCAGTTTGACCGACAGGGTCCACGAGCAGTACTTC; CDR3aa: CASSLTDRVHEQYF
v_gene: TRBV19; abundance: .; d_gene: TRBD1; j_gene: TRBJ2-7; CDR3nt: TGTGCCAGTAGTCCCTCCCTTAGTATGACAGGGGGTTTCTACGAGCAGTACTTC; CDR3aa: CASSPSLSMTGGFYEQYF
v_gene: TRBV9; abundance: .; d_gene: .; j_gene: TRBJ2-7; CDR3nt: TGTGCCAGCAGCGTAGGTGGGCCCTACTACGAGCAGTACTTC; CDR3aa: CASSVGGPYYEQYF
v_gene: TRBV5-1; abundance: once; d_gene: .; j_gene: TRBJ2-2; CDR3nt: TGCGCCAGCAGCTTGGTGGCAGGGGACACCGGGGAGCTGTTTTTT; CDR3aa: CASSLVAGDTGELFF
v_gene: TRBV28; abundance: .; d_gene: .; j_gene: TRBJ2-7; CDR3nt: TGTGCCAGCAGTCTCCCTCGGGGAACCTACGAGCAGTACTTC; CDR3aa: CASSLPRGTYEQYF
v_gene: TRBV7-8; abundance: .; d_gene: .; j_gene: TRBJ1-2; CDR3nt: TGTGCCAGCAGCTTAAGGGTAGGGGGCTATGGCTACACCTTC; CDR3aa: CASSLRVGGYGYTF
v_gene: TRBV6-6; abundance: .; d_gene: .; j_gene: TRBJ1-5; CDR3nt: TGTGCCAGCAGTTACACACAATATAGCAATCAGCCCCAGCATTTT; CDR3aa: CASSYTQYSNQPQHF
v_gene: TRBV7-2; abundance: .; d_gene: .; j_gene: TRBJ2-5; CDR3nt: TGTGCCAGCAGCCAGGTGGAGGTCCAGTACTTC; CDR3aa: CASSQVEVQYF
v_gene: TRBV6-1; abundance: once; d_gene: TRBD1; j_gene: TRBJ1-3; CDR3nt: TGTGCCAGCAGGGAGACAGGGGCAGGAAACACCATATATTTT; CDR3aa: CASRETGAGNTIYF
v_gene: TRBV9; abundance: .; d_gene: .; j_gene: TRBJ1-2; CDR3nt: TGTGCCAGCAGCGCAGGAGGGTGGGGCAACTATGGCTACACCTTC; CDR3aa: CASSAGGWGNYGYTF
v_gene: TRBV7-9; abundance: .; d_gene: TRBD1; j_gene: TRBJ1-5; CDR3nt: TGTGCCAGCAGCTTTTCAGGGGGAGGTCAGCCCCAGCATTTT; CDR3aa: CASSFSGGGQPQHF
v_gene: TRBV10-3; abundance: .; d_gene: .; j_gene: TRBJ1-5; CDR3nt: TGTGCCATCAGTGAGGGACTCGCGGATCAGCCCCAGCATTTT; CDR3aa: CAISEGLADQPQHF
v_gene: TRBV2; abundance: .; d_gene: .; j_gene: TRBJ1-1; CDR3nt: TGTGCCAGCAAACCCGACAGACAGAACACTGAAGCTTTCTTT; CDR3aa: CASKPDRQNTEAFF
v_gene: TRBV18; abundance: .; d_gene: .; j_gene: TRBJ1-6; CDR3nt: TGTGCCAGCTCACCAAAGGAGCGACAGTATTATAATTCACCCCTCCACTTT; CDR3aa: CASSPKERQYYNSPLHF